This T cell receptor beta chain came from a study of blood T cell repertoires in COVID-19. On the study more broadly: Researchers got acute and convalescent COVID-19 samples from the United States, Italy and Spain. From T cells, B-cell-depleted T cells, or PBMCs came the material, which was cDNA or gDNA.

The V and J ends lost 6 bases and 7 bases respectively, with 16 bases between them. Germline V lookup: CDR1 MNHEY, CDR2 SVGAGI. This CDR3 is built from 14 residues. Methods used by the authors: Cell counts per sample came from amplifying reference gene primers. Repertoires were generated with immunoSEQ multiplex PCR, while TCRdb's copy carries only in-frame clones and drops some. The DNA gave D and trimming, while V, J and clone size come from that table. Among hundreds of thousands of clones, under 95% were seen once, and the ten largest hold more than 3%. The sequenced sample was peripheral blood. The sequence was obtained from a young woman who had recovered from COVID-19. This sequence joins TRBV6-5 and TRBJ1-5, with D possibly being TRBD1 (5 bases). This chain's CDR3 is CASRYAGLGQPQHF. In nucleotides, the CDR3 is TGTGCCAGCAGATACGCGGGGCTGGGGCAGCCCCAGCATTTT.